The clone carrying this T cell receptor beta chain was detected only a few times. Germline V gives CDR1 LGHDT, CDR2 YNNKEL (reference sequence). The V segment lost 2 bases and the J segment 4 bases; nucleotides outside the gene matches: 3. The CDR3 loop spans 15 amino acids. The data originate from a study of patients and donors after allogeneic stem cell transplantation. MiXCR, run by TCRdb on the RT-PCR reads, gives a single entry per CDR3 protein. The sample lists some 960,000 distinct CDR3 sequences; 15% to 20% were seen once. This sequence originates from a human donor who was either an allogeneic HSCT recipient or a stem cell or donor lymphocyte infusion donor (not recorded which). It is not recorded whose cells these are; they may come from a transplant donor. The sample taken for sequencing was blood, either unsorted or a sorted T cell fraction (not recorded which). This chain links TRBV3-1 with TRBJ2-3, with 10 bases lining up with TRBD2. CDR3 nucleotides: TGTGCCAGCAGCCAACTAGCGGGAGAGGCAGATACGCAGTATTTT. This sequence encodes CASSQLAGEADTQYF.